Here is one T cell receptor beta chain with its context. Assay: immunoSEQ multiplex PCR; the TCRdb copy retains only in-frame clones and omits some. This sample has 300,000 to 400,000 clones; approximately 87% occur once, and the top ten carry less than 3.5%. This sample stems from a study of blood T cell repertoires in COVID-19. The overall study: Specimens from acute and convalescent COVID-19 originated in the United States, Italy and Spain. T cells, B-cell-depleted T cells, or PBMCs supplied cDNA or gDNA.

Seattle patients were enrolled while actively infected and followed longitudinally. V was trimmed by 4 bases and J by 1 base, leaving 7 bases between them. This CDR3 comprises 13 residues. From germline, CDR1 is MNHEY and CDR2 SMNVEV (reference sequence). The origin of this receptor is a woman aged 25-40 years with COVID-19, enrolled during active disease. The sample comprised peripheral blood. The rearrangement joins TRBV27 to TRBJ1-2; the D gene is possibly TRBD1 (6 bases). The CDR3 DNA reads TGTGCCAGCAGTTCGGACAGTAACTATGGCTACACCTTC. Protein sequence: CASSSDSNYGYTF.